Below are 24 T cell receptor beta chains sequenced from a single sample in a study of blood T cell repertoires in COVID-19. Method: immunoSEQ multiplex PCR; TCRdb's copy keeps in-frame clones and lacks some. Of fewer than 200,000 clones detected, approximately 79% appear once; the ten largest clones hold more than 25%. The sequencing input was peripheral blood. The receptors here all came from an older woman with acute or convalescent COVID-19.

The chain uses TRBV19 and TRBJ2-2; possible D gene TRBD2, 6 bases. Deletions cut 11 bases from V and 3 bases from J, with 16 bases between. Germline values: CDR1 LNHDA, CDR2 SQIVND (reference sequence). The CDR3 consists of 14 residues. In DNA, the CDR3 is TGTGCCTCTCATGGAGGGCTGTACACCGGGGAGCTGTTTTTT. Protein product: CASHGGLYTGELFF.

CDR3 protein: CASSQVGRGRYEQYF. DNA for the CDR3: TGCGCCAGCAGCCAAGTCGGGCGGGGGCGCTACGAGCAGTACTTC. The chain is built from TRBV4-1 and TRBJ2-7; D perhaps matches TRBD2 (7 bases). The CDR3 covers 15 residues. Trimming shortened V by 1 base and J by 3 bases, and 13 bases separated the two germline ends. CDR1 MGHRA and CDR2 YSYEKL come from the germline V gene.

The V and J genes are TRBV7-8 and TRBJ1-6; possibly TRBD1 for D (6 bases). Germline lookup yields CDR1 SGHVS and CDR2 FQNEAQ. V shed 5 bases and J shed 7 bases, with 15 bases lying between them. This CDR3 has 15 residues. CDR3 DNA sequence: TGTGCCAGCAGCGTGAACCGGGACAAAAATTCACCCCTCCACTTT. Translating it yields CASSVNRDKNSPLHF. The full variable domain, its missing parts supplied by reference TRBV7-8 and TRBJ1-6, is GAGVSQSPRYKVAKRGQDVALRCDPISGHVSLFWYQQALGQGPEFLTYFQNEAQLDKSGLPSDRFFAERPEGSVSTLKIQRTQQEDSAVYLCASSVNRDKNSPLHFGNGTRLTVT.

As DNA, the CDR3 is TGTGCCAGCAGTATCCTCGGGGGACAAGAGACCCAGTACTTC. As protein: CASSILGGQETQYF. The chain is built from TRBV25-1 and TRBJ2-5; tentatively, D is TRBD2 (6 bases). The CDR3 extends over 14 amino acids. The germline gives CDR1 MGHDK, CDR2 SYGVNS. V lost 5 bases and J lost 2, with 12 bases in between.

The chain has TRBV6-5 and TRBJ1-1; 10 nucleotides agree with TRBD1. Per the germline V gene, CDR1 is MNHEY and CDR2 is SVGAGI. The CDR3 length is 14 residues. Losses at the gene ends were 6 bases for V and 0 bases for J; bases not matched to a gene: 1. DNA of the CDR3: TGTGCCAGCAGAGGGACAGGGGTGAACACTGAAGCTTTCTTT. As protein: CASRGTGVNTEAFF.

Worth noting for this clone: The junction departs from the called germline gene at one end, perhaps through a read error. The chain carries TRBV7-3 and TRBJ2-1; tentatively, D is TRBD1 or TRBD2 (6 bases each). Per germline, CDR1 SGHTA and CDR2 FQGTGA. The CDR3 totals 13 residues. CDR3 amino acids: CASSLTSRGEQFF. CDR3 in DNA: TGTGCCAGCAGCCTAACTAGCAGGGGTGAGCAGTTCTTC. The whole variable domain, remainder taken from reference TRBV7-3 and TRBJ2-1, is GAGVSQTPSNKVTEKGKYVELRCDPISGHTALYWYRQSLGQGPEFLIYFQGTGAADDSGLPNDRFFAVRPEGSVSTLKIQRTERGDSAVYLCASSLTSRGEQFFGPGTRLTVL.

The gene calls are TRBV6-5 and TRBJ2-3; TRBD1 agrees at 7 bases. Trimming removed 5 bases from V and 7 bases from J; junction bases left unmatched: 6. Germline V CDR1 and CDR2: MNHEY, SVGAGI. The CDR3 has 13 amino acids. The CDR3 DNA sequence: TGTGCCAGCAGTACTGGGGACAGAAATACGCAGTATTTT. Translation gives CASSTGDRNTQYF.

The CDR3 sequence: CASSLPGDEQFF. Here the CDR3 DNA reads TGTGCCAGCAGTTTACCTGGAGATGAGCAGTTCTTC. The chain joins TRBV27 to TRBJ2-1; D not certain. CDR3 length equals 12 residues. Germline assignment: CDR1 MNHEY and CDR2 SMNVEV (reference sequence). Trimming stripped 2 bases from V and 8 bases from J, with 7 bases between.

This clone has just one count. The V and J genes are TRBV2 and TRBJ1-6; 9 positions agree with TRBD1. This CDR3 is 17 amino acids long. V lost 4 bases to trimming and J lost 1 base; unmatched junction nucleotides: 5. The germline V gene encodes CDR1 SNHLY and CDR2 FYNNEI. CDR3 amino acids: CASSGSGQGSYNSPLHF. CDR3 DNA: TGTGCCAGCAGTGGATCGGGACAGGGATCCTATAATTCACCCCTCCACTTT.

The V call is TRBV10-2, the J call TRBJ1-1; D not resolved. Trimming cost V 0 bases and J 0 bases, with 5 bases left between them. CDR1 and CDR2 from the germline V gene are WSHSY and SAAADI. The CDR3 spans 14 residues. The CDR3 region is CASSESAVNTEAFF. CDR3 coding DNA: TGCGCCAGCAGTGAGTCTGCAGTGAACACTGAAGCTTTCTTT.

The chain joins TRBV29-1 to TRBJ1-1; D gene uncertain. The germline V gene encodes CDR1 SQVTM and CDR2 ANQGSEA. The CDR3 is 14 residues long. The V end was cut by 4 bases, the J end by 6 bases, with 18 bases between. CDR3 sequence reads: CSVGRVRLRAEAFF. The CDR3 DNA is TGCAGCGTTGGGCGGGTCCGACTGAGGGCTGAAGCTTTCTTT.

This clone was counted only a few times. The chain combines TRBV28 with TRBJ1-2, with 8 bases identical to TRBD1. Unmatched junction bases numbered 21, after V lost 7 bases and J lost 8 bases. The CDR3 has 17 amino acids. Germline assignment: CDR1 MDHEN and CDR2 SYDVKM. The CDR3 nucleotides read TGTGCCAGCAAGGGAGATTCGGCAGGGGGCATAGGAGAAGGCTACACCTTC. It specifies CASKGDSAGGIGEGYTF.

The CDR3 here is CASSRASGGTWAFF. The CDR3 region has the DNA TGCGCCAGCAGCAGAGCAAGCGGGGGGACCTGGGCTTTCTTT. This chain uses TRBV5-1 with TRBJ1-1; a weak D match, TRBD1 (5 bases). The CDR3 extends over 14 amino acids. V lost 4 bases to trimming and J lost 11 bases, with 21 bases between them. Germline CDR1 reads SGHRS; CDR2 reads YFSETQ.

The V and J genes are TRBV12-3 or TRBV12-4 and TRBJ2-5; tentative D call: TRBD2 (6 bases). With 5 bases removed from V and 5 bases from J, the gap between germline ends came to 9 bases. The CDR3 is 12 amino acids. CDR3 coding DNA: TGTGCCAGCAGTCGGGGGAGGGAGACCCAGTACTTC. Translated: CASSRGRETQYF.

This chain links TRBV20-1 with TRBJ1-1; D gene ambiguous. CDR1 and CDR2 (germline): DFQATT, SNEGSKA (reference sequence). Trimming cost V 1 base and J 8 bases, with 8 bases left between them. There are 11 residues in the CDR3. Here the CDR3 DNA reads TGCAGTGCTAGAGGGGCAAGCGAAGCTTTCTTT. Protein product: CSARGASEAFF.

The rearrangement joins TRBV13 to TRBJ1-3; the match to TRBD1 covers 8 bases. Germline assignment: CDR1 PRHDT and CDR2 FYEKMQ (reference sequence). Trimming at V came to 6 bases and at J to 4 bases, leaving 2 bases not matched to a gene. The CDR3 totals 13 residues. The CDR3, as DNA: TGTGCCAGCAGTGGACAGGGCGGAAACACCATATATTTT. It encodes CASSGQGGNTIYF.

The J gene is TRBJ1-4, the V gene TRBV14; 7 bases align to TRBD1. This CDR3 spans 15 amino acids. Per the germline V gene, CDR1 is SGHDN and CDR2 is FVKESK. J gave up 4 bases and V 2 bases, and 4 bases lay outside the gene matches. Here the CDR3 DNA reads TGTGCCAGCAGCCAAATGACAGGGCGTAATGAAAAACTGTTTTTT. This translates into CASSQMTGRNEKLFF. The full variable domain, completed using reference TRBV14 and TRBJ1-4, is EAGVTQFPSHSVIEKGQTVTLRCDPISGHDNLYWYRRVMGKEIKFLLHFVKESKQDESGMPNNRFLAERTGGTYSTLKVQPAELEDSGVYFCASSQMTGRNEKLFFGSGTQLSVL.

The V gene is TRBV5-1, the J gene TRBJ1-4; TRBD1 is a possible D gene (5 bases). V dropped 1 base and J dropped 13 bases, with 14 bases sitting between them. The CDR3 runs 13 residues. CDR1 is SGHRS and CDR2 is YFSETQ in the germline V gene. CDR3 region: CASSLRGLEGLFF. In DNA, the CDR3 is TGCGCCAGCAGCTTGAGGGGCCTGGAAGGACTGTTTTTT.

The V gene is TRBV7-8, the J gene TRBJ2-7; 12 positions agree with TRBD2. The germline V gene encodes CDR1 SGHVS and CDR2 FQNEAQ. The CDR3 runs 17 residues. V lost 4 bases, J lost 3 bases, and 10 bases stayed unmatched. CDR3 amino acids: CASSYNPRTSGIYEQYF. The DNA for the CDR3 is TGTGCCAGCAGCTACAACCCTCGGACTAGCGGGATCTACGAGCAGTACTTC. The variable domain in full, completed from reference TRBV7-8 and TRBJ2-7, reads GAGVSQSPRYKVAKRGQDVALRCDPISGHVSLFWYQQALGQGPEFLTYFQNEAQLDKSGLPSDRFFAERPEGSVSTLKIQRTQQEDSAVYLCASSYNPRTSGIYEQYFGPGTRLTVT.

The chain carries TRBV6-6 and TRBJ1-2; 8 positions agree with TRBD1. The CDR3 loop spans 13 amino acids. Germline trimming cut 8 bases from V and 4 bases from J; bases unmatched to any gene: 6. The V gene's germline CDR1 is MNHNY and CDR2 SVGAGI (reference sequence). The CDR3 nucleotides are TGTGCCAGCGGAAAACAGGGGGTCTATGGCTACACCTTC. It yields the protein CASGKQGVYGYTF.

The chain recombines TRBV5-6 with TRBJ1-1; 7 nucleotides agree with TRBD1. Germline lookup yields CDR1 SGHDT and CDR2 YYEEEE. The CDR3 is 16 residues long. V lost 6 bases and J lost 1; bases outside the gene matches: 12. In DNA form, the CDR3 reads TGTGCCAGCAACTCTCGTTTGAAGGGGGCGAACACTGAAGCTTTCTTT. Its protein is CASNSRLKGANTEAFF.

The chain joins TRBV5-4 to TRBJ2-5; D perhaps matches TRBD2 (5 bases). CDR1 and CDR2 from the germline V gene are SGHNT and YYREEE (reference sequence). The ends were cut back, 0 bases at V and 2 bases at J, with 11 bases in the middle. The CDR3 length is 15 residues. This CDR3 is CASSLAGREQETQYF. In nucleotides, the CDR3 is TGTGCCAGCAGCTTGGCAGGAAGGGAGCAAGAGACCCAGTACTTC.

The rearrangement joins TRBV6-5 to TRBJ2-7; 14 nucleotides match TRBD2. The junction had 3 bases not matched to a gene; V was cut back by 6 bases and J by 2 bases. The CDR3 contains 15 residues. Germline assignment: CDR1 MNHEY and CDR2 SVGAGI. Here the CDR3 reads CASREGLAGAYEQYF. The CDR3 nucleotides read TGTGCCAGCAGAGAGGGACTAGCGGGAGCCTACGAGCAGTACTTC.

Remarks on this clone: In the same sample, other DNA sequences code for this CDR3. The chain combines TRBV2 with TRBJ1-5; TRBD1 agrees at 8 bases. Germline assignment: CDR1 SNHLY and CDR2 FYNNEI. V shed 3 bases and J 2 bases; nucleotides not matched to a gene: 3. The CDR3 extends over 15 amino acids. CDR3 nucleotide sequence: TGTGCCAGCAGTGAGACAGGGGTCGGCAATCAGCCCCAGCATTTT. It yields the protein CASSETGVGNQPQHF.